This T cell receptor (beta chain) stems from a study of cytotoxic CD8 clonotypes in ibrutinib-treated CLL. Study as a whole: Patient counts were around 10 relapsed/refractory, over 14 treatment-naive and some 17 IGHV unmutated.

The assay was immunoSEQ multiplex PCR, and TCRdb's table has in-frame clones only and misses some. The table has about 270,000 clones, around 76% seen once; the top ten hold 5.6%. To note about this clone: Its antigen is still unknown.

The V end was cut by 0 bases, the J end by 2 bases, with 8 bases between. CDR1 SGHVS and CDR2 FNYEAQ come from the germline V gene. CDR3 size: 14 residues. General observations from the study: Samples were collected at differing times from sustained-remission and progressing patients. The study found baseline clonality above age-matched healthy donors, tracking circulating CD8+ T-cell counts. Clonality was higher at ibrutinib response and returned toward baseline at progression.

The source was PBMCs, collected at disease progression, from a patient treated with ibrutinib. The rearrangement uses TRBV7-6 and TRBJ2-7; a weak D match, TRBD1 (6 bases). The receptor was isolated from a human donor with chronic lymphocytic leukemia. CDR3 in DNA: TGTGCCAGCAGCTTAGCAGGGGGTACCTACGAGCAGTACTTC. It encodes CASSLAGGTYEQYF.